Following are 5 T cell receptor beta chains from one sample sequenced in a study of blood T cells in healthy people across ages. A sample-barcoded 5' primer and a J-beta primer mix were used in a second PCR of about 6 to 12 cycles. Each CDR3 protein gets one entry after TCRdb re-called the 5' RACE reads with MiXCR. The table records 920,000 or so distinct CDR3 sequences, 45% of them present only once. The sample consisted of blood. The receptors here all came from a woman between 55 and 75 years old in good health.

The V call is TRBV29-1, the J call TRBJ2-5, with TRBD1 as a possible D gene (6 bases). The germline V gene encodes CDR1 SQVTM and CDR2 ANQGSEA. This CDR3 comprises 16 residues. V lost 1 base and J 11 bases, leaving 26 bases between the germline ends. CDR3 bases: TGCAGCGTTGAAGCCCTCCCAGGGGCCTCTTACAATGAGCAGTACTTC. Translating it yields CSVEALPGASYNEQYF.

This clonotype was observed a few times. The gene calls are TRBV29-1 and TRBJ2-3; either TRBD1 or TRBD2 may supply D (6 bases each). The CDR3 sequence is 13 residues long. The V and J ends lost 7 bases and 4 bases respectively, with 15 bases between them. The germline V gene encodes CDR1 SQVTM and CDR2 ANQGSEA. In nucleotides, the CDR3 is TGCAGCGGCTATACAGGGAGGCCAGATACGCAGTATTTT. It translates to CSGYTGRPDTQYF.

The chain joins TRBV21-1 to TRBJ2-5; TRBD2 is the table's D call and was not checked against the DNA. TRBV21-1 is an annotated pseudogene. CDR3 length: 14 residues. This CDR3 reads CASSTSKVYNEQYF. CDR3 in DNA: TGTGCCAGCAGCACTAGTAAGGTCTACAATGAGCAGTACTTC.

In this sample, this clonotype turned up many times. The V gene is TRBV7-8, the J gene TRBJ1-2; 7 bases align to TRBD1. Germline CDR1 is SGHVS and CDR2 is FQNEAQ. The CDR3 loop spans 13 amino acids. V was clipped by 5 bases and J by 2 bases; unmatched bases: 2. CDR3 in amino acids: CASSQGQNYGYTF. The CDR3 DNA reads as TGTGCCAGCAGCCAGGGACAGAACTATGGCTACACCTTC.

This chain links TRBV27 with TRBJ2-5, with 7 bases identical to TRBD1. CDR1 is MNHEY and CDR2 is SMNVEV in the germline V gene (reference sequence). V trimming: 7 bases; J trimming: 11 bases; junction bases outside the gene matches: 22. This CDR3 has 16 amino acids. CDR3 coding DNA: TGTGCCAGCACTACCCTAAGGGGGCAAAGGGAAAATGAGCAGTACTTC. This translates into CASTTLRGQRENEQYF.